The 7 T cell receptor beta chains below were found in one sample sequenced in a study of T-cell memory formation after mild COVID-19. TCRdb used MiXCR to reprocess the 5' RACE reads, holding one entry per CDR3 protein. The repertoire holds roughly 130,000 distinct CDR3 sequences, 15% to 20% seen once, with 11% to 15% in the top ten. The sequenced sample consisted of PBMCs or a T cell subset sorted from them (not recorded which). All receptors come from an adult woman who had mild COVID-19 (a few samples of this study predate the infection). Cell type and time point are not known.

This clonotype has a count of ten or more. The genes are TRBV7-2 and TRBJ2-1; tentative D call: TRBD1 (5 bases). CDR3 length equals 13 residues. The V end lost 1 base, the J end lost 5 bases, and 6 bases lay between the germline ends. Germline loops: CDR1 SGHTA, CDR2 FQGNSA. CDR3 sequence: CASSLGQNNEQFF. The CDR3 nucleotides read TGTGCCAGCAGCTTAGGACAGAACAATGAGCAGTTCTTC.

This clonotype has just a few counts. The chain is built from TRBV7-8 and TRBJ1-2; the match to TRBD1 covers 8 bases. This CDR3 is built from 17 residues. V trimming: 2 bases; J trimming: 6 bases; junction bases outside the gene matches: 14. Germline lookup yields CDR1 SGHVS and CDR2 FQNEAQ. CDR3 DNA: TGTGCCAGCAGCTTATCCAGGGCAGGGGGCTACCGCAATGGCTACACCTTC. Protein: CASSLSRAGGYRNGYTF.

The chain carries TRBV7-9 and TRBJ1-1, with D unclear. The CDR3 totals 14 residues. The germline CDR1 and CDR2 sequences are SEHNR and FQNEAQ (reference sequence). V was shortened by 5 bases and J by 6 bases, with 16 bases between the two germline ends. DNA for the CDR3: TGTGCCAGCAGCCCTAGGGATGCCGGCTCTGAAGCTTTCTTT. This sequence encodes CASSPRDAGSEAFF.

The J gene is TRBJ2-1, the V gene TRBV7-2; 16 positions agree with TRBD2. Looked up from germline, CDR1 is SGHTA and CDR2 is FQGNSA. The V segment lost 5 bases and the J segment 8 bases; nucleotides outside the gene matches: 6. CDR3 length: 16 residues. The CDR3 is CASSLGLAGGLDEQFF. The CDR3 DNA reads as TGTGCCAGCAGCCTGGGACTAGCGGGGGGGCTGGATGAGCAGTTCTTC.

In its sample, this clonotype was seen a few times. The chain combines TRBV7-9 with TRBJ2-2, with D possibly matching TRBD1 (6 bases). This CDR3 has 15 residues. CDR1 SEHNR and CDR2 FQNEAQ come from the germline V gene (reference sequence). V lost 4 bases and J 5 bases, leaving 14 bases between the germline ends. CDR3 protein: CASSSSGTHTGELFF. In nucleotides, the CDR3 is TGTGCCAGCAGCTCCTCCGGGACACATACCGGGGAGCTGTTTTTT.

This clonotype was recorded a few times. The chain couples TRBV24-1 to TRBJ2-7; TRBD2 is a possible D gene (5 bases). The CDR3 runs 13 residues. V was trimmed by 4 bases and J by 5 bases, leaving 11 bases between them. Germline V lookup: CDR1 KGHDR, CDR2 SFDVKD. This chain's CDR3 is CATSDQRGHEQYF. CDR3 in DNA: TGTGCCACCAGTGACCAAAGAGGGCACGAGCAGTACTTC.

The V gene is TRBV10-3, the J gene TRBJ1-1; no definite D call. Trimming cost V 0 bases and J 0 bases, with 8 bases left between them. Germline CDR1 reads ENHRY; CDR2 reads SYGVKD. The length of the CDR3 is 15 residues. The CDR3 DNA is TGTGCCATCAGTGAGTCGGGCAGGCTGAACACTGAAGCTTTCTTT. This translates into CAISESGRLNTEAFF.